A selection of T cell receptor beta chains follows, all from one sample in a study of preoperative IRX-2 immunotherapy in early breast cancer. The data were produced by immunoSEQ multiplex PCR, yet TCRdb's version contains in-frame clones alone and is incomplete. The profile covers around 88,000 clones, with 75% to 90% appearing a single time and about 1.9% taken by the ten largest. Sequencing used tumor tissue, obtained after IRX-2 immunotherapy. The source is a human donor with breast cancer. The CDR3 runs from the conserved cysteine through the conserved F or W. The D gene is left open where the match is weak. Clone size is stated in some rows and not others, as once, few, many or a class when expanded.

V	size	J	D	DNA	CDR3
TRBV5-1	.	TRBJ1-6	.	TGCGCCAGCAGCGAGACAGGACTTAAGAATTCACCCCTCCACTTT	CASSETGLKNSPLHF
TRBV18	.	TRBJ2-2	.	TGTGCCAGCTCACCACTGAGGGGGAACACCGGGGAGCTGTTTTTT	CASSPLRGNTGELFF
TRBV5-1	.	TRBJ2-7	TRBD2	TGCGCCAGCAGCTTGGGGGTAGCGGGAGGTGAGCAGTACTTC	CASSLGVAGGEQYF
TRBV6-8	.	TRBJ1-3	.	TGTGCCAGCGGATTTACGGGGGCTGGAAACACCATATATTTT	CASGFTGAGNTIYF
TRBV11-3	.	TRBJ2-5	.	TGTGCCAGCAGCTTATTGGACGGGAGATTACAAGAGACCCAGTACTTC	CASSLLDGRLQETQYF
TRBV19	few	TRBJ2-1	TRBD2	TGTGCCAGTAGTATCTGGCGGGAGGGACACAATGAGCAGTTCTTC	CASSIWREGHNEQFF
TRBV5-1	once	TRBJ2-5	TRBD1	TGCGCCAGCAGCTTGACAGGGGGGATCCAAGAGACCCAGTACTTC	CASSLTGGIQETQYF
TRBV11-3	.	TRBJ2-3	.	TGTGCCAGCAGCTTACGGAGCGGACCCACAGATACGCAGTATTTT	CASSLRSGPTDTQYF
TRBV28	.	TRBJ2-7	TRBD2	TGTGCCAGCAGTCGGACTAGCGGGGGGGCCGGGTACGAGCAGTACTTC	CASSRTSGGAGYEQYF
TRBV19	.	TRBJ1-2	.	TGTGCCAGTAGAGGGGGTCTATCGGATGGCTACACCTTC	CASRGGLSDGYTF
TRBV7-4	.	TRBJ2-3	.	TGTGCCAGCAGCTCGTCACAGGAGGATACGCAGTATTTT	CASSSSQEDTQYF
TRBV18	once	TRBJ1-1	.	TGTGCCAGCTCACCCTACCTACATATTTTGGCGAACACTGAAGCTTTCTTT	CASSPYLHILANTEAFF
TRBV5-1	.	TRBJ1-6	.	TGCGCCAGCAGCTTGGAGGGCGGGAATTCACCCCTCCACTTT	CASSLEGGNSPLHF
TRBV18	.	TRBJ1-2	.	TGTGCCAGCTCCCCCGCCAGAGAGGGCTATGGCTACACCTTC	CASSPAREGYGYTF
TRBV19	.	TRBJ1-6	TRBD1	TGTGCCACTACCCCCGGGACAGGGGTTTCACCCCTCCACTTT	CATTPGTGVSPLHF
TRBV7-1	.	TRBJ1-3	.	TGTGCCAGCAGCCCCATCGGCTCCCTCAGAGATACTGGAAACACCATATATTTT	CASSPIGSLRDTGNTIYF
TRBV5-1	.	TRBJ1-2	.	TGCGCCAGCAGCTTGGAGGTCCCAGCAGCCTATGGCTACACCTTC	CASSLEVPAAYGYTF
TRBV12-5	.	TRBJ1-2	.	TGTGCTAGTGGTTTGGCCGGAGGGGGGATATTCACCTTC	CASGLAGGGIFTF